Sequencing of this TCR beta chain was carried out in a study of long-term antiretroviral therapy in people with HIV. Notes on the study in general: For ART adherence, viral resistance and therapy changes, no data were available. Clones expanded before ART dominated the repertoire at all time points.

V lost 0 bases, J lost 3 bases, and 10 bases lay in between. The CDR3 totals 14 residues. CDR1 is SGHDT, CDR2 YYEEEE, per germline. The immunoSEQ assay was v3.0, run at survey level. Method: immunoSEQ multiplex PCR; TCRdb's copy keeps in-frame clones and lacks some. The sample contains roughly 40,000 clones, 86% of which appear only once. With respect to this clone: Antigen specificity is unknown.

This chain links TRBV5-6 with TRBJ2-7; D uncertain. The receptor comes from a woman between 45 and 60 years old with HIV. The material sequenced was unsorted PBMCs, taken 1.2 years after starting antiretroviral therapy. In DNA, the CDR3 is TGTGCCAGCAGCTTGGGACCGATCAACTACGAGCAGTACTTC. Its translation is CASSLGPINYEQYF.